These 25 T cell receptor beta chains were sequenced from one sample in a study of cytomegalovirus exposure and HLA in healthy donors. The PCR made use of 60 Vbeta and 13 Jbeta primers. Using immunoSEQ multiplex PCR, the repertoire was profiled, and TCRdb retains in-frame clones only, with some absent. The table records about 160,000 clones, more than 80% of them present only once. The specimen was PBMCs. Source of these receptors: a young woman in good health and CMV-seronegative.

The chain combines TRBV7-9 with TRBJ1-1, with D possibly TRBD1 on 5 matching bases. V was clipped by 5 bases and J by 5 bases, with 18 bases between them. Germline V gives CDR1 SEHNR, CDR2 FQNEAQ (reference sequence). The CDR3 loop spans 15 amino acids. The DNA of the CDR3 is TGTGCCAGCAGCGATCGTGGGGGGGTGGGAACTGAAGCTTTCTTT. This codes for CASSDRGGVGTEAFF.

For this clone: Other nucleotide sequences from this sample produce the same CDR3. The CDR3 reads CASKRTGTYEQYF. The CDR3 DNA is TGTGCCAGCAAACGGACAGGGACTTACGAGCAGTACTTC. The J gene is TRBJ2-7, the V gene TRBV28, with 8 bases aligning to TRBD1. Trimming cost V 7 bases and J 4 bases; bases outside gene matches: 6. The CDR3 totals 13 residues. Germline V gene data show CDR1 as MDHEN and CDR2 as SYDVKM.

The CDR3 sequence: CASSYSTGGGSDTQYF. The CDR3 DNA is TGTGCCAGCAGTTACTCGACAGGGGGGGGTTCAGATACGCAGTATTTT. The genes are TRBV6-6 and TRBJ2-3, with 9 positions matching TRBD1. The CDR3 totals 16 residues. J lost 4 bases, V lost 0 bases, and 5 bases had no gene match. The germline CDR1 and CDR2 sequences are MNHNY and SVGAGI (reference sequence).

The chain combines TRBV18 with TRBJ2-7, with D perhaps TRBD2 (6 bases). Per the germline V gene, CDR1 is KGHSH and CDR2 is LQKENI. Between the trimmed V and J ends, which lost 3 bases and 1 base, there was a span of 10 bases. This CDR3 is built from 14 residues. CDR3 nucleotide sequence: TGTGCCAGCTCACCGGGACTGTCTTCCTACGAGCAGTACTTC. The encoded protein is CASSPGLSSYEQYF.

The V and J genes are TRBV18 and TRBJ2-7, with D possibly matching TRBD2 (5 bases). The length of the CDR3 is 15 residues. The V gene lost 9 bases and the J gene lost 5 bases, with 23 bases spanning the gap. CDR1 and CDR2 from the germline V gene are KGHSH and LQKENI. In DNA form, the CDR3 reads TGTGCCAGTTACACCGACCCTCTCCTGCGGGACGAGCAGTACTTC. It specifies CASYTDPLLRDEQYF.

The chain combines TRBV15 with TRBJ2-1; 13 bases map to TRBD2. After removal of 0 bases from V and 6 bases from J, the junction contained 5 bases not matched to a gene. The germline V gene has CDR1 LNHNV and CDR2 YYDKDF (reference sequence). The CDR3 is made up of 17 amino acids. The CDR3: CATSRDLGLAGANEQFF. The DNA for the CDR3 is TGTGCCACCAGCAGAGATCTTGGACTAGCGGGAGCCAATGAGCAGTTCTTC.

This clone was found once. The DNA of the CDR3 is TGTGCCAGCAGCCGAGGGGGTCAAGAGACCCAGTACTTC. It specifies CASSRGGQETQYF. The genes are TRBV11-1 and TRBJ2-5, with D perhaps TRBD1 (6 bases). Trimming left V 5 bases short and J 2 bases short, with 9 bases between. The germline CDR1 and CDR2 sequences are SGHAT and FQDESV (reference sequence). The CDR3 spans 13 residues.

This clone was detected only once. The genes are TRBV11-2 and TRBJ2-1; a weak D match, TRBD2 (6 bases). The V and J ends lost 2 bases and 8 bases respectively, with 13 bases between them. Germline V gene lookup returns CDR1 SGHAT and CDR2 FQNNGV. CDR3 size: 14 residues. The CDR3 nucleotides read TGTGCCAGCAGCTTATCTGCGGGATTTGATGAGCAGTTCTTC. As protein: CASSLSAGFDEQFF.

The chain employs TRBV6-5 and TRBJ2-6; D gene unclear. CDR1 MNHEY and CDR2 SVGAGI come from the germline V gene. There are 15 residues in the CDR3. Trimming left V 7 bases short and J 0 bases short, with 10 bases between. CDR3 loop: CASMEEDSGANVLTF. As DNA, the CDR3 is TGTGCCAGCATGGAAGAGGACTCTGGGGCCAACGTCCTGACTTTC.

This chain uses TRBV30 with TRBJ2-7; D perhaps matches TRBD2 (5 bases). The CDR3 loop spans 11 amino acids. V was trimmed by 0 bases and J by 6 bases, leaving 6 bases between them. Germline V lookup: CDR1 GTSNPN, CDR2 SVGIG (reference sequence). CDR3 in amino acids: CAWSVGGEQYF. As DNA, the CDR3 is TGTGCCTGGAGTGTAGGAGGCGAGCAGTACTTC. The variable domain in full, with the rest retrieved from reference TRBV30 and TRBJ2-7, is SQTIHQWPATLVQPVGSPLSLECTVEGTSNPNLYWYRQAAGRGLQLLFYSVGIGQISSEVPQNLSASRPQDRQFILSSKKLLLSDSGFYLCAWSVGGEQYFGPGTRLTVT.

The V and J genes are TRBV6-1 and TRBJ2-4; 12 bases are a match to TRBD2. Trimming removed 7 bases from V and 0 bases from J; junction bases left unmatched: 1. The CDR3 has 15 residues. Germline assignment: CDR1 MNHNS and CDR2 SASEGT. CDR3 sequence: CASKGLAGAKNIQYF. CDR3 nucleotides: TGTGCCAGCAAGGGACTAGCGGGAGCCAAAAACATTCAGTACTTC.

This sequence joins TRBV6-5 and TRBJ2-1; 14 bases line up with TRBD2. CDR3 length equals 15 residues. The germline CDR1 and CDR2 sequences are MNHEY and SVGAGI. With 6 bases clipped from V and 7 bases from J, the junction kept 5 bases outside the gene matches. Written as DNA, the CDR3 is TGTGCCAGCAGGAAGACTAGCGGGAGGGGTAATGAGCAGTTCTTC. Translation: CASRKTSGRGNEQFF.

The chain combines TRBV27 with TRBJ2-1, with 10 bases identical to TRBD2. Trimming removed 5 bases from V and 6 bases from J; junction bases left unmatched: 7. There are 15 residues in the CDR3. Looked up from germline, CDR1 is MNHEY and CDR2 is SMNVEV (reference sequence). The CDR3 DNA follows: TGTGCCAGCAGTGCTCTAGCGGGAGTTCTCAATGAGCAGTTCTTC. Encoded protein: CASSALAGVLNEQFF.

The rearrangement links TRBV7-8 to TRBJ2-7; D remains ambiguous. The CDR3 totals 14 residues. Trimming removed 1 base at V and 3 bases at J, with 10 bases between. Germline CDR1 and CDR2: SGHVS and FQNEAQ. The CDR3 nucleotides read TGTGCCAGCAGCTTAGTAACTGTGAGCTACGAGCAGTACTTC. Its protein is CASSLVTVSYEQYF.

The V gene is TRBV5-8, the J gene TRBJ1-2; TRBD1 aligns across 8 bases. This CDR3 is built from 17 residues. From germline, CDR1 is SGHTS and CDR2 YDEGEE. Germline trimming cut 4 bases from V and 3 bases from J; bases unmatched to any gene: 14. The CDR3 coding sequence is TGTGCCAGCAGCCCCCTCAAGGTCGGACAGGGAGACTATGGCTACACCTTC. Translating gives CASSPLKVGQGDYGYTF.

This clone appeared a few times. The CDR3 sequence: CASHRSGNTDTQYF. The CDR3 coding sequence is TGTGCCAGTCATAGAAGCGGGAACACAGATACGCAGTATTTT. This chain joins TRBV28 and TRBJ2-3, with TRBD2 matching 7 bases. Trimming removed 9 bases from V and 2 bases from J; junction bases left unmatched: 8. The CDR3 consists of 14 residues. The germline V gene encodes CDR1 MDHEN and CDR2 SYDVKM.

This chain connects TRBV5-4 to TRBJ2-7; TRBD1 might be the D (5 bases). This CDR3 spans 16 amino acids. The V gene's germline CDR1 is SGHNT and CDR2 YYREEE (reference sequence). With 0 bases removed from V and 4 bases from J, the gap between germline ends came to 17 bases. CDR3 in amino acids: CASSLAKAPGAYEQYF. The CDR3 DNA reads as TGTGCCAGCAGCTTGGCCAAGGCGCCTGGGGCTTACGAGCAGTACTTC.

About this clone itself: A junction end diverges from the germline sequence, so it may reflect a read error. J is TRBJ1-1 and V is TRBV7-9; D remains unclear. The CDR3 covers 12 residues. From germline, CDR1 is SEHNR and CDR2 FQNEAQ (reference sequence). The CDR3 protein is CSSRLRNTEAFF. The CDR3 nucleotides are TGTTCCAGCCGCCTTAGGAACACTGAAGCTTTCTTT.

The rearrangement joins TRBV14 to TRBJ1-1; D is undetermined. V lost 5 bases to trimming and J lost 5 bases, with 15 bases between them. The CDR3 is made up of 14 amino acids. Germline V gives CDR1 SGHDN, CDR2 FVKESK. CDR3 loop: CASSSRSVGTEAFF. The CDR3 nucleotides read TGTGCCAGCAGCTCCAGGTCCGTAGGTACTGAAGCTTTCTTT.

The genes are TRBV27 and TRBJ2-5; the D is unclear. The J call may be incorrect, as the DNA end agrees better with TRBJ2-7. The CDR3 length is 16 residues. Germline-derived CDR1 and CDR2 are MNHEY and SMNVEV (reference sequence). The CDR3 DNA is TGTGCCAGCAGTTTAGGCCCGCCCCCGGAGTCAACCGAGCAGTACTTC. This codes for CASSLGPPPESTEQYF.

On this clone itself: The junction departs from germline at one end; a sequencing error may be responsible. The chain carries TRBV28 and TRBJ1-1; D not resolved. Germline V lookup: CDR1 MDHEN, CDR2 SYDVKM. This CDR3 is built from 10 residues. For the CDR3, the DNA is TGTGCCAGCAGATTGCCGGGGAGAGTCTTT. It translates to CASRLPGRVF.

This sequence joins TRBV4-2 and TRBJ2-7; TRBD2 aligns across 8 bases. The CDR3 contains 16 residues. The junction had 11 bases not matched to a gene; V was cut back by 4 bases and J by 3 bases. From germline, CDR1 is LGHNA and CDR2 YNFKEQ. CDR3 sequence: CASSLIAGSDFYEQYF. CDR3 nucleotides: TGTGCCAGCAGCCTTATAGCGGGATCCGATTTCTACGAGCAGTACTTC.

This clone was counted once. The rearrangement joins TRBV7-3 to TRBJ2-7; 9 positions agree with TRBD1. Germline V lookup: CDR1 SGHTA, CDR2 FQGTGA. The V and J ends lost 4 bases and 5 bases, in that order; junction bases with no gene match: 6. The CDR3 extends over 14 amino acids. CDR3 residues: CASSSGQGVDEQYF. The DNA for the CDR3 is TGTGCCAGCAGCTCGGGACAGGGAGTGGACGAGCAGTACTTC. Variable domain in full (rest from reference TRBV7-3 and TRBJ2-7): GAGVSQTPSNKVTEKGKYVELRCDPISGHTALYWYRQSLGQGPEFLIYFQGTGAADDSGLPNDRFFAVRPEGSVSTLKIQRTERGDSAVYLCASSSGQGVDEQYFGPGTRLTVT.

This clone showed up just once. The rearrangement joins TRBV6-6 to TRBJ2-7; D is undetermined. Germline loops: CDR1 MNHNY, CDR2 SVGAGI (reference sequence). This CDR3 contains 15 residues. V lost 5 bases, J lost 4 bases, and 18 bases lay in between. CDR3 in amino acids: CASSHPGKSLYEQYF. Here the CDR3 DNA reads TGTGCCAGCAGTCACCCAGGCAAGTCCTTATACGAGCAGTACTTC.

The chain is built from TRBV5-1 and TRBJ2-1; D uncertain. Per germline, CDR1 SGHRS and CDR2 YFSETQ. Trimming removed 1 base from V and 0 bases from J, with 8 bases in between. The CDR3 loop spans 15 amino acids. The CDR3 loop is CASSLRGASYNEQFF. DNA for the CDR3: TGCGCCAGCAGCTTGCGTGGAGCCTCCTACAATGAGCAGTTCTTC. Together with reference TRBV5-1 and TRBJ2-1, the CDR3 gives the full variable domain: KAGVTQTPRYLIKTRGQQVTLSCSPISGHRSVSWYQQTPGQGLQFLFEYFSETQRNKGNFPGRFSGRQFSNSRSEMNVSTLELGDSALYLCASSLRGASYNEQFFGPGTRLTVL.